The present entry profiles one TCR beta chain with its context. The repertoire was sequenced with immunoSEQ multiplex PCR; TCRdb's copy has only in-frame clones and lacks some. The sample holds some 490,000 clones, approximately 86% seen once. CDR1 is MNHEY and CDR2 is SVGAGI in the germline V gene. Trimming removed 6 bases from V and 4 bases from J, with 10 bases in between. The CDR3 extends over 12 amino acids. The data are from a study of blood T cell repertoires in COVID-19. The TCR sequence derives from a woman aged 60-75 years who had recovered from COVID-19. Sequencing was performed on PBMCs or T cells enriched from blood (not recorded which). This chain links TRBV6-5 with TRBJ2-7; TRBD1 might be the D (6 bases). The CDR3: CASRGQGYEQYF. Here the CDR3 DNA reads TGTGCCAGCAGGGGGCAGGGGTACGAGCAGTACTTC.